A selection of T cell receptor beta chains follows, all from one sample in a study of cytomegalovirus exposure and HLA in healthy donors. Sequenced by immunoSEQ multiplex PCR; TCRdb stores in-frame clones only, minus some. This sample has about 170,000 clones, with 70% to 90% found just once. Sample: PBMCs. The origin of the receptors is a male donor in good health and CMV-seronegative. The CDR3 runs from the conserved cysteine through the conserved F or W. Each record gives: CDR3 length, J gene, D gene, V gene, CDR3 protein. The D gene is left open where the match is weak.

length: 15; J: TRBJ2-6; D: -; V: TRBV6-1; CDR3: CASSEDSSGANVLTF
length: 13; J: TRBJ2-3; D: -; V: TRBV5-1; CDR3: CASSYPGADTQYF
length: 17; J: TRBJ1-5; D: TRBD1; V: TRBV10-2; CDR3: CASSDGKTGGSNQPQHF
length: 16; J: TRBJ1-1; D: -; V: TRBV5-1; CDR3: CASSVGGGGLDTEAFF
length: 13; J: TRBJ2-7; D: TRBD1; V: TRBV10-3; CDR3: CAISGLQGTGPYF
length: 14; J: TRBJ2-2; D: TRBD1; V: TRBV5-4; CDR3: CASSKGQQPGELFF
length: 14; J: TRBJ1-1; D: -; V: TRBV7-8; CDR3: CASSSGEGNTEAFF
length: 13; J: TRBJ1-5; D: -; V: TRBV6-1; CDR3: CASSEALHGPQHF
length: 17; J: TRBJ2-7; D: TRBD1; V: TRBV7-8; CDR3: CASSPGQGAGETYEQYF
length: 15; J: TRBJ2-1; D: TRBD2; V: TRBV5-1; CDR3: CASSLELAAHNEQFF
length: 14; J: TRBJ2-1; D: TRBD2; V: TRBV19; CDR3: CASCPVPGGAEQFF
length: 18; J: TRBJ2-2; D: TRBD2; V: TRBV5-1; CDR3: CASSPATSGGANTGELFF
length: 15; J: TRBJ2-7; D: -; V: TRBV2; CDR3: CASSEDRVMDYEQYF
length: 16; J: TRBJ2-5; D: -; V: TRBV5-1; CDR3: CASSFGGWRAQETQYF
length: 12; J: TRBJ2-1; D: -; V: TRBV18; CDR3: CASSPPIFEQFF
length: 15; J: TRBJ1-5; D: -; V: TRBV6-6; CDR3: CASSPPPGGSQPQHF
length: 14; J: TRBJ1-2; D: TRBD1; V: TRBV10-3; CDR3: CAITPGQGASGYTF
length: 15; J: TRBJ1-5; D: TRBD1; V: TRBV6-1; CDR3: CASSESQGGNQPQHF
length: 14; J: TRBJ2-5; D: -; V: TRBV7-2; CDR3: CASSLVARGETQYF
length: 12; J: TRBJ2-7; D: -; V: TRBV6-5; CDR3: CASRRDNYEQYF
length: 15; J: TRBJ2-6; D: -; V: TRBV7-6; CDR3: CASSQGSSGANVLTF
length: 16; J: TRBJ2-7; D: TRBD1; V: TRBV2; CDR3: CASRIPRDRGSYEQYF
length: 14; J: TRBJ2-2; D: TRBD1; V: TRBV7-9; CDR3: CASSLDRGPGELFF
length: 14; J: TRBJ1-2; D: TRBD1; V: TRBV6-5; CDR3: CASSSPRDSYGYTF
length: 16; J: TRBJ2-7; D: TRBD1; V: TRBV11-2; CDR3: CASSLQPGTVSYEQYF
length: 14; J: TRBJ2-7; D: TRBD1; V: TRBV29-1; CDR3: CSATSGTGTYEQYF
length: 15; J: TRBJ2-3; D: TRBD2; V: TRBV27; CDR3: CASTRSGGSTDTQYF
length: 13; J: TRBJ1-2; D: TRBD1; V: TRBV6-6; CDR3: CATAPGQDYGYTF
length: 17; J: TRBJ2-1; D: TRBD2; V: TRBV19; CDR3: CASSPGGGPPLKNEQFF
length: 18; J: TRBJ2-1; D: TRBD2; V: TRBV9; CDR3: CASSVAGTSGPAYNEQFF
length: 15; J: TRBJ2-1; D: TRBD2; V: TRBV12-5; CDR3: CASGFSGTNYNEQFF
length: 15; J: TRBJ2-7; D: -; V: TRBV25-1; CDR3: CASSDQVGGYYEQYF